This TCR beta chain came from a study of T-cell memory formation after mild COVID-19. At the level of the study: Largely donor-specific TCR clusters were found. Findings of the study overall: Whether day 37 second-wave clones are SARS-CoV-2-specific was not confirmed. Prior to infection, memory already included some responding clones, suggesting cross-reactive memory joined.

This clonotype was detected a few times. Antigen specificity is unknown. The V end lost 4 bases, the J end lost 3 bases, and 16 bases lay between the germline ends. Germline V gene data show CDR1 as SGHRS and CDR2 as YFSETQ. This CDR3 is built from 15 residues. TCRdb reprocessed the 5' RACE reads via MiXCR and lists one record per CDR3 protein. Here the sample spans about 390,000 distinct CDR3 sequences, 16% being singletons. Material: PBMCs or a T cell subset sorted from them (not recorded which). The chain uses TRBV5-1 and TRBJ1-1; weak D call: TRBD1 (5 bases). The TCR sequence derives from a man aged 18 to 29 who had mild COVID-19 (a few samples of this study predate the infection). Cell type and time point are not known. The CDR3 is CASSRGGAPDTEAFF. The CDR3 region has the DNA TGCGCCAGCAGCCGGGGGGGTGCTCCCGACACTGAAGCTTTCTTT. Full variable domain (rest looked up from reference TRBV5-1 and TRBJ1-1): KAGVTQTPRYLIKTRGQQVTLSCSPISGHRSVSWYQQTPGQGLQFLFEYFSETQRNKGNFPGRFSGRQFSNSRSEMNVSTLELGDSALYLCASSRGGAPDTEAFFGQGTRLTVV.